This T cell receptor (beta chain) was sequenced in a study of blood T cell repertoires in COVID-19. Study in general: Spain, Italy and the United States supplied samples that represented acute and convalescent COVID-19. Sample material is recorded as cDNA or gDNA derived from T cells, B-cell-depleted T cells, or PBMCs.

V lost 5 bases and J lost 5; bases outside the gene matches: 8. This CDR3 is built from 14 residues. The germline V gene encodes CDR1 SGHAT and CDR2 FQNNGV. The authors' processing: Amplified reference gene primers provided the basis for estimating nucleated cell counts. Assay used: immunoSEQ multiplex PCR; TCRdb lists only in-frame clones, some missing. The DNA was the basis for D and trimming; V, J and clone size are from that table. The table shows 65,000 to 95,000 clones, with over 70% occurring only once. This TCR was recovered from a human donor in a cohort sampled during active COVID-19. The sample comprised peripheral blood. The gene calls are TRBV11-2 and TRBJ1-2, with 7 bases aligning to TRBD1. The CDR3 DNA reads TGTGCCAGCAGCCAGGGGTCAGGGGGGTATGGCTACACCTTC. It encodes CASSQGSGGYGYTF.